A single T cell receptor (beta chain) is shown here with its context. Samples came from axillary lymph nodes draining the breast cancer. The data were obtained in a study of breast tumors, draining lymph nodes, adjacent tissues. V was clipped by 3 bases and J by 5 bases, with 14 bases between them. Germline CDR1 SGDLS, CDR2 YYNGEE. The CDR3 has 14 amino acids. MiXCR, applied by TCRdb to the multiplex PCR reads, yields one record per CDR3 protein. The sample contains 290,000 or so distinct CDR3 sequences, 30% to 35% of which appear only once. V and J are TRBV9 and TRBJ2-5; possibly TRBD1 or TRBD2 for D (5 bases each). The specimen sequenced was axillary lymph node tissue. This receptor was identified in a female donor with breast cancer. Some clones in this sample may be carry-over from other donors' samples. This chain's CDR3 is CASSAGTNYETQYF. CDR3 DNA sequence: TGTGCCAGCAGCGCGGGGACCAATTATGAGACCCAGTACTTC.